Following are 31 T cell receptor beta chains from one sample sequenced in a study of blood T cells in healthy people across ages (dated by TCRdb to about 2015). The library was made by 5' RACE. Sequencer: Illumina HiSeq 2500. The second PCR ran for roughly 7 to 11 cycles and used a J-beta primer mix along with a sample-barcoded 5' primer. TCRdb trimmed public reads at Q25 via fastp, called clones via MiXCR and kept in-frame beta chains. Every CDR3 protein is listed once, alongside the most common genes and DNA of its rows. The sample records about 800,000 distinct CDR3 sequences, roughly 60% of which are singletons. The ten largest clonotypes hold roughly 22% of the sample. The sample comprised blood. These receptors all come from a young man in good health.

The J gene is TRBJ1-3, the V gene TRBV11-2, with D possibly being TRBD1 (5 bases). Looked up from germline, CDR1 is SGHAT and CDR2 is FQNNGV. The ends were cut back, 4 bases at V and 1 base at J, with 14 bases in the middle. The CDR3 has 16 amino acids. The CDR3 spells CASSSGGVESGNTIYF. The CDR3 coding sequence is TGTGCCAGCAGCTCCGGGGGGGTAGAATCTGGAAACACCATATATTTT.

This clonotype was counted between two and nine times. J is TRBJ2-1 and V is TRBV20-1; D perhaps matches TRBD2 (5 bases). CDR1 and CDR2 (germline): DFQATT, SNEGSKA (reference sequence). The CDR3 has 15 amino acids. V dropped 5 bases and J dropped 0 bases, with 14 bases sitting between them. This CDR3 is CSAVKSGSSYNEQFF. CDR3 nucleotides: TGCAGTGCTGTAAAGAGCGGCAGCTCCTACAATGAGCAGTTCTTC.

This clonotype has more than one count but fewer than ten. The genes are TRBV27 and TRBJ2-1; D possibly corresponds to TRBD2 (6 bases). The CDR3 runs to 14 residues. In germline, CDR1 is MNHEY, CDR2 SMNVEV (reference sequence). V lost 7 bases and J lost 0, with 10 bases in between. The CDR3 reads CASTRGSSYNEQFF. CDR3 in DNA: TGTGCCAGCACCCGGGGGAGCTCCTACAATGAGCAGTTCTTC.

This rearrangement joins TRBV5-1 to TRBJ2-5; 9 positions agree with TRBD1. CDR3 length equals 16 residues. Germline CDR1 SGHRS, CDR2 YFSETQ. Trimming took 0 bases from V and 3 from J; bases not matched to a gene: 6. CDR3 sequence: CASSLAPGQGEETQYF. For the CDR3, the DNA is TGCGCCAGCAGCTTGGCCCCGGGACAGGGCGAAGAGACCCAGTACTTC.

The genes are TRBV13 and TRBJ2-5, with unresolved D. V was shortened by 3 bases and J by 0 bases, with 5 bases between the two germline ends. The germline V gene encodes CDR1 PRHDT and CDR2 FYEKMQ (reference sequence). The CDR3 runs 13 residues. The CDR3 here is CASSFWNQETQYF. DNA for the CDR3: TGTGCCAGCAGCTTCTGGAACCAAGAGACCCAGTACTTC.

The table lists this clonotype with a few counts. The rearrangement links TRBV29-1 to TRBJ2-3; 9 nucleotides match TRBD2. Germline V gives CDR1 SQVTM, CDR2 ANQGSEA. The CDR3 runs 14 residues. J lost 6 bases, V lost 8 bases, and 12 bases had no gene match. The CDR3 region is CSSVGGGAGDTQYF. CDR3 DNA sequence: TGCAGCTCGGTTGGCGGGGGGGCGGGCGATACGCAGTATTTT.

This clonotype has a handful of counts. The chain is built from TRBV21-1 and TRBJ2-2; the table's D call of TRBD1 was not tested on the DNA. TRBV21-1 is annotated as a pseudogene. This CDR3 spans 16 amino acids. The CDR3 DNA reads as TGTGCCGGAAACTCCGAGGGACAGGGTGATTCCGGGGAGCTGTTTTTT. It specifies CAGNSEGQGDSGELFF.

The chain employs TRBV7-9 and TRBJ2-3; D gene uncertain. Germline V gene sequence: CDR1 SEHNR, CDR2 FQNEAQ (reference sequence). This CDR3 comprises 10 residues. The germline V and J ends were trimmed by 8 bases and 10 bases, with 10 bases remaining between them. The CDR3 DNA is TGTGCCAGCCTCGGGCCGGCGCAGTATTTT. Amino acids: CASLGPAQYF.

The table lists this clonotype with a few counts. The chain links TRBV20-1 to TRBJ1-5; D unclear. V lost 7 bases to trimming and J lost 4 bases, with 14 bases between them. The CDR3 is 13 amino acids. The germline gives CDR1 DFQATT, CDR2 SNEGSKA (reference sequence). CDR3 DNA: TGCAGTGTCCAGGCGGACGGAAATCAGCCCCAGCATTTT. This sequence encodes CSVQADGNQPQHF.

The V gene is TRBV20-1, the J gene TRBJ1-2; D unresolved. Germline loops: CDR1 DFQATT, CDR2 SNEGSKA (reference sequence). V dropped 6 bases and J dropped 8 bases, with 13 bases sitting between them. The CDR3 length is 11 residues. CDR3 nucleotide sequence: TGCAGTGCCCCGGGTCGGGGAGGCTACACCTTC. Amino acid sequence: CSAPGRGGYTF.

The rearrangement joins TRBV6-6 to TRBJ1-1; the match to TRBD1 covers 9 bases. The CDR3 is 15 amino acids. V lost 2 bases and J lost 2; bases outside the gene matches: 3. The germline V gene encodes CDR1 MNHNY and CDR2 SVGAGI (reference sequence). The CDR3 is CASSYRTGGNTEAFF. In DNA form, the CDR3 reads TGTGCCAGCAGTTACAGAACAGGGGGCAACACTGAAGCTTTCTTT.

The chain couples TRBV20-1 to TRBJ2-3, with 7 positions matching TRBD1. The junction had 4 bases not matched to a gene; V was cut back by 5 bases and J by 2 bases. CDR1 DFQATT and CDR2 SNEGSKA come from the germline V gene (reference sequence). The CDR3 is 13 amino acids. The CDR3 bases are TGCAGTGCTTTGACAGGGATCACAGATACGCAGTATTTT. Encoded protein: CSALTGITDTQYF.

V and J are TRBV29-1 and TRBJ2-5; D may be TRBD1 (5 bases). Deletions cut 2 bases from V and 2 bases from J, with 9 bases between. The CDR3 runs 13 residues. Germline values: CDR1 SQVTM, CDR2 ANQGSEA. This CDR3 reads CSVEPAGQETQYF. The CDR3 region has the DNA TGCAGCGTTGAACCGGCAGGGCAAGAGACCCAGTACTTC. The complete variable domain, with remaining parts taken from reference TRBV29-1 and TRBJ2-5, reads SAVISQKPSRDICQRGTSLTIQCQVDSQVTMMFWYRQQPGQSLTLIATANQGSEATYESGFVIDKFPISRPNLTFSTLTVSNMSPEDSSIYLCSVEPAGQETQYFGPGTRLLVL.

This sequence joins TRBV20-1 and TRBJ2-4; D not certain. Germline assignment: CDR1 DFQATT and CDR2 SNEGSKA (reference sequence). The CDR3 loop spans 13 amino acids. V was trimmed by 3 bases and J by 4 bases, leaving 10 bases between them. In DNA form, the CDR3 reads TGCAGTGCTAGTAGTAGCTTGAAAAACATTCAGTACTTC. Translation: CSASSSLKNIQYF.

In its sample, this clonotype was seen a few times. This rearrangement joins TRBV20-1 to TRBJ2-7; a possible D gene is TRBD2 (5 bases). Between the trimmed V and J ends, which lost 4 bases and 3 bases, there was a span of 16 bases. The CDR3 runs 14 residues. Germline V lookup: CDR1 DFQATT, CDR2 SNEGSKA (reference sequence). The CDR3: CSATLNRGFYEQYF. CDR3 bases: TGCAGTGCTACGCTCAACCGGGGTTTCTACGAGCAGTACTTC.

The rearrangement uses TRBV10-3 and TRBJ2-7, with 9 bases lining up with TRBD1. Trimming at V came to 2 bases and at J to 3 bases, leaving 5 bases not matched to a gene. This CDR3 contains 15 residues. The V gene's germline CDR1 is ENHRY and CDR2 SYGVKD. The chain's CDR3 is CAISERGTGRYEQYF. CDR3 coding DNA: TGTGCCATCAGTGAGCGGGGGACAGGGCGCTACGAGCAGTACTTC.

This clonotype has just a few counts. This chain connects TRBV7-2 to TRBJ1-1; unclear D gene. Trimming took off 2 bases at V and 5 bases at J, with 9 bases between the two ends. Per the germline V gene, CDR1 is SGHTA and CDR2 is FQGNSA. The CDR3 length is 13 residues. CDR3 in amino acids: CASSLHTSTEAFF. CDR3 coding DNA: TGTGCCAGCAGCTTACATACGTCAACTGAAGCTTTCTTT.

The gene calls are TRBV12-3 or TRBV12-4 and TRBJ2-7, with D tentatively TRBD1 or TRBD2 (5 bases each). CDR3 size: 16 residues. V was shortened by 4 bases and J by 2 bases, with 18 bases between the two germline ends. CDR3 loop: CASSYSSGTAAYEQYF. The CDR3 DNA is TGTGCCAGCAGTTACTCATCCGGGACGGCAGCCTACGAGCAGTACTTC.

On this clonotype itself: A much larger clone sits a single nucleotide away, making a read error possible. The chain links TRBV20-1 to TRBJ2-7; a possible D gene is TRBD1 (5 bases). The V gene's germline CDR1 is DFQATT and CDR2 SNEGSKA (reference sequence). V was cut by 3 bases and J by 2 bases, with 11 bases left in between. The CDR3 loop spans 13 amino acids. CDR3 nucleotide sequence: TGCAGTGCTAGTGCCGACAGAACCTACGAGCAGTACTTC. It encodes CSASADRTYEQYF.

CDR3 loop: CASSYSPVPMVAPTSNTQYF. The CDR3 DNA sequence: TGTGCCAGCAGTTATTCCCCCGTACCGATGGTAGCGCCCACATCAAATACGCAGTATTTT. This rearrangement joins TRBV6-5 to TRBJ2-3, with TRBD2 as a possible D gene (5 bases). Trimming removed 3 bases from V and 7 bases from J, with 32 bases in between. The germline V gene encodes CDR1 MNHEY and CDR2 SVGAGI. The CDR3 length is 20 residues.

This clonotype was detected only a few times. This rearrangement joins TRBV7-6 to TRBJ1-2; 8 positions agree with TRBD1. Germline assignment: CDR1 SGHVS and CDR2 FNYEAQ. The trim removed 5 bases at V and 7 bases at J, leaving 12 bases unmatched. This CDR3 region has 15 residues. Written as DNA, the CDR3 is TGTGCCAGCAGCCCTTCAAGTGACAGGGGAATTGGCTACACCTTC. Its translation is CASSPSSDRGIGYTF.

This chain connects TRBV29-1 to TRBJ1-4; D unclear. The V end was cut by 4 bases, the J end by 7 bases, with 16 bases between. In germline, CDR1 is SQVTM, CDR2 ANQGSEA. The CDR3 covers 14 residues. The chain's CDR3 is CSVVPLLGGEKLFF. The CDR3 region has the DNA TGCAGCGTTGTCCCTCTGCTCGGTGGTGAAAAACTGTTTTTT.

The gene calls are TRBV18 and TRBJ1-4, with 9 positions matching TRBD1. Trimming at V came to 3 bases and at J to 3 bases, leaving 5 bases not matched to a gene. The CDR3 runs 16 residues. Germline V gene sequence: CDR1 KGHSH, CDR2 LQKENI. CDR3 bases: TGTGCCAGCTCACCGCGGACAGGGGAGTCTAATGAAAAACTGTTTTTT. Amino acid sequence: CASSPRTGESNEKLFF.

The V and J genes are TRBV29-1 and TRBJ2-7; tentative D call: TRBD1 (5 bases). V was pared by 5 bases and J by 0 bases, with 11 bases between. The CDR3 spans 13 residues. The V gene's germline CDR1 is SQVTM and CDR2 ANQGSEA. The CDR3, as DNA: TGCAGCGTTAGTACGACAGCCTCCTACGAGCAGTACTTC. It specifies CSVSTTASYEQYF.

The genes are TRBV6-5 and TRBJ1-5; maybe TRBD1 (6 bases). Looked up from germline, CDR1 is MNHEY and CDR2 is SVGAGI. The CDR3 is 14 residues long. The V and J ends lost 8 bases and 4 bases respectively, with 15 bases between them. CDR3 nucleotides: TGTGCCAGCCAGGTGGGAGGGGGAAATCAGCCCCAGCATTTT. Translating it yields CASQVGGGNQPQHF.

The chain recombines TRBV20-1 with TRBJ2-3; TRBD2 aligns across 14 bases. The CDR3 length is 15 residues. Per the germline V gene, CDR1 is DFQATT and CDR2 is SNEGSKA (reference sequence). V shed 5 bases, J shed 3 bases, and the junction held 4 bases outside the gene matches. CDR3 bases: TGCAGTGCTCGGACTAGCGGGAGGTGGACAGATACGCAGTATTTT. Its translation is CSARTSGRWTDTQYF.

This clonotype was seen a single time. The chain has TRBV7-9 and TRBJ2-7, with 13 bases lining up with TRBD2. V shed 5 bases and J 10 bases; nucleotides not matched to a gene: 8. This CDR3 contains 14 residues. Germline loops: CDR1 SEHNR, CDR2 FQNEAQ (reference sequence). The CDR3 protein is CASSPGLAGDGQYF. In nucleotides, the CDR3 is TGTGCCAGCAGCCCCGGACTAGCGGGAGACGGACAGTACTTC.

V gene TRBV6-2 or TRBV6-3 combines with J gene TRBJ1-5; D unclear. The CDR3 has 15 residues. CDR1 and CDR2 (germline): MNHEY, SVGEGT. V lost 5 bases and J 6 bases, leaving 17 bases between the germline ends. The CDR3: CASSHGPENGQPQHF. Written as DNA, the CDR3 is TGTGCCAGCAGTCACGGGCCCGAGAATGGTCAGCCCCAGCATTTT.

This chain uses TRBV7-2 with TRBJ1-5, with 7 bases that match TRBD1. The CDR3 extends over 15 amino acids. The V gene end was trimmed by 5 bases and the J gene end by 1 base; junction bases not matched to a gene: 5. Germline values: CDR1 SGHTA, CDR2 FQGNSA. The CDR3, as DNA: TGTGCCAGCAGCCCGACAGGGTTCAGCAATCAGCCCCAGCATTTT. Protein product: CASSPTGFSNQPQHF.

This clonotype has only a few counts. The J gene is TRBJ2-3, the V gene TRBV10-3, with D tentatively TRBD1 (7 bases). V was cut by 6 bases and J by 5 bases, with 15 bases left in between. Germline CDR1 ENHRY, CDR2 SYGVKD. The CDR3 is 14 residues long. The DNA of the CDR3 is TGTGCCATCAGCGATCCAGGGGGAGGAGATACGCAGTATTTT. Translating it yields CAISDPGGGDTQYF.

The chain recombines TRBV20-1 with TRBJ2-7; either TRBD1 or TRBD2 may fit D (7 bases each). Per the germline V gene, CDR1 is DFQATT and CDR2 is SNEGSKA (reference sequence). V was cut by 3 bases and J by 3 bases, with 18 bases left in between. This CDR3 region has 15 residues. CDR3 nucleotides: TGCAGTGCTAGCCTCAGGGGGAGGGGGTTCTACGAGCAGTACTTC. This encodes CSASLRGRGFYEQYF.